This is a list of T cell receptor beta chains from one sample in a study of blood T cell repertoires in COVID-19. TCRdb keeps only in-frame clones here, not all; method: immunoSEQ multiplex PCR. The table has 150,000 to 200,000 clones, 86% seen once. The sample was peripheral blood. The source of these receptors is a man in his 70s with acute or convalescent COVID-19. The CDR3 runs from the conserved cysteine through the conserved F or W. Each record gives: CDR3 protein, CDR3 DNA, clone size, V gene, J gene, D gene. A D gene is named only where the DNA matches it firmly. Size values are once, few and many counts, or a class for expanded clones, and some rows have none.

CATSAPVGQGKINEQFF	TGTGCCACCAGTGCCCCGGTGGGACAGGGAAAGATCAATGAGCAGTTCTTC	few	TRBV24-1	TRBJ2-1	TRBD1
CASSLTRRGGMNIQYF	TGTGCCAGCAGTTTGACTAGGAGGGGTGGGATGAACATTCAGTACTTC	NA	TRBV27	TRBJ2-4	NA
CASSLRDTIYEQYF	TGTGCCAGTAGTCTACGGGACACCATCTACGAGCAGTACTTC	few	TRBV19	TRBJ2-7	NA
CATGRGLGYTF	TGTGCCACCGGGAGGGGCTTAGGCTACACCTTC	NA	TRBV15	TRBJ1-2	NA
CASSARLAGVEQYF	TGTGCCAGCAGCGCCCGACTAGCGGGGGTCGAGCAGTACTTC	NA	TRBV9	TRBJ2-7	TRBD2
CASSSEGLAGRYPSYEQYF	TGTGCCAGCAGTTCCGAGGGACTAGCGGGACGGTATCCTTCCTACGAGCAGTACTTC	NA	TRBV27	TRBJ2-7	TRBD2
CASRDRGLSYEQYF	TGTGCCAGCAGAGACAGGGGCCTCTCCTACGAGCAGTACTTC	NA	TRBV6-5	TRBJ2-7	TRBD1
CASSGDSGINQPQHF	TGTGCCAGCTCGGGGGACAGCGGAATTAATCAGCCCCAGCATTTT	NA	TRBV18	TRBJ1-5	TRBD1
CASRKHPGELFF	TGTGCCAGCAGAAAACATCCCGGGGAGCTGTTTTTT	NA	TRBV9	TRBJ2-2	NA
CASSFQGNRSPLHF	TGCGCCAGCAGCTTCCAGGGGAATCGGTCACCCCTCCACTTT	NA	TRBV5-1	TRBJ1-6	NA
CASSTGGGQVIQETQYF	TGTGCCAGCAGCACTGGGGGGGGACAAGTGATCCAAGAGACCCAGTACTTC	NA	TRBV5-4	TRBJ2-5	NA
CASSPPSSETEAFF	TGTGCCAGCTCACCACCGAGCAGCGAAACTGAAGCTTTCTTT	NA	TRBV18	TRBJ1-1	NA
CASSSQMGTGGETQYF	TGTGCCAGCAGCTCCCAGATGGGGACAGGGGGGGAGACCCAGTACTTC	NA	TRBV7-9	TRBJ2-5	TRBD1
CASSLARSTGGLTDTQYF	TGCGCCAGCAGCTTGGCACGTTCGACAGGGGGCCTCACAGATACGCAGTATTTT	NA	TRBV5-1	TRBJ2-3	TRBD1
CASSEARDRDRETQYF	TGTGCCAGCAGTGAGGCCCGCGACAGGGACCGAGAGACCCAGTACTTC	NA	TRBV6-1	TRBJ2-5	TRBD1
CASTTDRYTGELFF	TGTGCCAGCACTACGGACAGATACACCGGGGAGCTGTTTTTT	once	TRBV27	TRBJ2-2	NA
CASSEGGPQHF	TGTGCCAGCAGCGAGGGAGGGCCCCAGCATTTT	few	TRBV2	TRBJ1-5	NA
CASSMDRGHEQYF	TGTGCCAGCAGCATGGACAGGGGCCACGAGCAGTACTTC	NA	TRBV6-5	TRBJ2-7	TRBD1
CASSHKVQGVTLYEQYF	TGCGCCAGCAGCCATAAAGTTCAGGGGGTGACCCTCTACGAGCAGTACTTC	NA	TRBV4-1	TRBJ2-7	TRBD1
CASTLLTTGDTEAFF	TGTGCCAGCACTCTTTTAACCACAGGGGACACTGAAGCTTTCTTT	NA	TRBV2	TRBJ1-1	TRBD1
CSAYRGTAGELFF	TGCAGCGCTTACAGGGGTACTGCCGGGGAGCTGTTTTTT	once	TRBV29-1	TRBJ2-2	TRBD1
CASRTLGGEDYGYTF	TGTGCCAGCAGGACACTGGGGGGAGAGGACTATGGCTACACCTTC	NA	TRBV28	TRBJ1-2	NA
CASSLVSQKTQYF	TGTGCCAGCAGCTTAGTTTCCCAGAAGACCCAGTACTTC	NA	TRBV7-8	TRBJ2-5	NA
CASRPTQRGAYNEQFF	TGTGCCAGCAGACCCACCCAGCGGGGGGCCTACAATGAGCAGTTCTTC	NA	TRBV27	TRBJ2-1	TRBD2
CSVLAGDTDTQYF	TGCAGCGTTCTAGCGGGGGACACAGATACGCAGTATTTT	NA	TRBV29-1	TRBJ2-3	TRBD2
CASSLGGRGDATEAFF	TGCGCCAGCAGCTTGGGAGGCAGGGGGGATGCCACTGAAGCTTTCTTT	once	TRBV5-1	TRBJ1-1	TRBD1
CASSIRRAEWGTEAFF	TGTGCCAGCAGCATCCGGAGGGCAGAGTGGGGCACTGAAGCTTTCTTT	NA	TRBV21-1	TRBJ1-1	NA
CASSQDAAPTFSYEQYF	TGCGCCAGCAGCCAAGACGCCGCCCCAACTTTCTCCTACGAGCAGTACTTC	NA	TRBV4-3	TRBJ2-7	NA
CASSSGGLNQETQYF	TGTGCCAGCAGCAGTGGCGGACTCAACCAAGAGACCCAGTACTTC	NA	TRBV7-8	TRBJ2-5	NA
CAIAGGSLGEKLFF	TGTGCCATCGCGGGGGGGAGTTTGGGTGAAAAACTGTTTTTT	NA	TRBV6-6	TRBJ1-4	NA
CASSELGAPINGYTF	TGTGCCAGCAGTGAACTAGGGGCGCCCATAAATGGCTACACCTTC	NA	TRBV6-1	TRBJ1-2	NA
CASSLALGLNTEAFF	TGTGCCAGCAGCTTAGCGTTGGGCTTGAACACTGAAGCTTTCTTT	NA	TRBV7-9	TRBJ1-1	NA
CASSEAWTGLTEAFF	TGTGCCAGCAGTGAAGCGTGGACAGGGCTTACTGAAGCTTTCTTT	NA	TRBV6-1	TRBJ1-1	TRBD1
CASSYMRGGNTDTQYF	TGTGCCAGCAGTTACATGCGGGGGGGGAACACAGATACGCAGTATTTT	NA	TRBV6-5	TRBJ2-3	TRBD2
CASSRDYPYEQYF	TGTGCCAGCAGCCGGGACTACCCCTACGAGCAGTACTTC	NA	TRBV7-2	TRBJ2-7	TRBD2
CASSHRQGYRYEQYF	TGTGCCAGCAGCCACAGGCAGGGATATCGCTACGAGCAGTACTTC	NA	TRBV7-9	TRBJ2-7	NA
CASSLSNRGRRTEAFF	TGCGCCAGCAGCTTGTCTAACAGGGGGCGGAGGACTGAAGCTTTCTTT	NA	TRBV5-1	TRBJ1-1	TRBD1
CASSEYSTPRRGYTF	TGTGCCAGCAGCGAGTACAGTACTCCACGGCGAGGCTACACCTTC	once	TRBV9	TRBJ1-2	NA
CASSQDSGLGSYNEQFF	TGTGCCAGCAGCCAAGATTCGGGACTAGGGTCCTACAATGAGCAGTTCTTC	NA	TRBV4-2	TRBJ2-1	TRBD2